This T cell receptor beta chain came from a study of blood T cell repertoires in COVID-19. Overall study: Samples of COVID-19 (acute and convalescent) were obtained from the United States, Italy and Spain.

Cohorts were determined from participant-reported clinical history. By frequency in the sample, this clone is medium-sized. The CDR3 runs 13 residues. CDR1 and CDR2 from the germline V gene are LNHDA and SQIVND (reference sequence). V lost 5 bases to trimming and J lost 8 bases; unmatched junction nucleotides: 4. Clones were sequenced by immunoSEQ multiplex PCR, and TCRdb holds only the in-frame ones, with some missing. This table holds some 130,000 clones, around 80% found once. V is TRBV19 and J is TRBJ2-1; 9 bases map to TRBD2. This TCR derives from a man aged 35-49 years with acute COVID-19. Material: PBMCs or T cells enriched from blood (not recorded which). In DNA, the CDR3 is TGTGCCAGTAGTGGGACTAGCAAGGATGAGCAGTTCTTC. Residues: CASSGTSKDEQFF. Supplemented by reference TRBV19 and TRBJ2-1, the full variable domain reads DGGITQSPKYLFRKEGQNVTLSCEQNLNHDAMYWYRQDPGQGLRLIYYSQIVNDFQKGDIAEGYSVSREKKESFPLTVTSAQKNPTAFYLCASSGTSKDEQFFGPGTRLTVL.